This T cell receptor (beta chain) stems from a study of cytomegalovirus exposure and HLA in healthy donors. Germline values: CDR1 MNHEY, CDR2 SVGAGI. Trimming removed 5 bases from V and 4 bases from J, with 12 bases in between. The CDR3 totals 13 residues. The study ran its PCR with 60 Vbeta and 13 Jbeta primers. Method: immunoSEQ multiplex PCR; TCRdb's copy keeps in-frame clones and lacks some. Here the sample spans around 78,000 clones, around three quarters being singletons. The rearrangement links TRBV6-5 to TRBJ2-7; D might be TRBD1 (6 bases). This sequence originates from a male donor in good health and CMV-seronegative. The sample consisted of PBMCs. CDR3 protein: CASSPTGKYEQYF. The CDR3 DNA reads TGTGCCAGCAGTCCCACAGGGAAGTACGAGCAGTACTTC.